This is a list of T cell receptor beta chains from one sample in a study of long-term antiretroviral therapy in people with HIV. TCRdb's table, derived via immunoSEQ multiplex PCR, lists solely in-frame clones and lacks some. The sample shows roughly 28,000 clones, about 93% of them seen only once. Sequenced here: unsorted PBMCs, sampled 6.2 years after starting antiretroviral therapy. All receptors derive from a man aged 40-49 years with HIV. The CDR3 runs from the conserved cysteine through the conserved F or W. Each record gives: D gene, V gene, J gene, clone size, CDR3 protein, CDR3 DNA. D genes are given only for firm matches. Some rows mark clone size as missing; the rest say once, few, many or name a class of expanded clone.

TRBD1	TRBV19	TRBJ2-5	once	CASSNGQEPYQETQYF	TGTGCCAGTAGTAACGGACAGGAGCCGTACCAAGAGACCCAGTACTTC
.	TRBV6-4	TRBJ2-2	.	CASSDTNTGELFF	TGTGCCAGCAGTGACACGAACACCGGGGAGCTGTTTTTT
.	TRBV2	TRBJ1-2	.	CASSEIGLGAF	TGTGCCAGCAGTGAAATTGGTTTGGGGGCCTTC
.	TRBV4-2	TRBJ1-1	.	CASSPVGSGSLAFF	TGTGCCAGCAGCCCCGTCGGGAGCGGCAGTTTAGCTTTCTTT
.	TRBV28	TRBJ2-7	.	CASSSGTDPYEQYF	TGTGCCAGCAGTTCCGGGACGGATCCCTACGAGCAGTACTTC
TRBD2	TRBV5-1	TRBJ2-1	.	CASSLDTSGIFYNEQFF	TGCGCCAGCAGCTTGGATACTAGCGGAATTTTCTACAATGAGCAGTTCTTC
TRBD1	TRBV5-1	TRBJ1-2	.	CASSANTGGDGYTF	TGCGCCAGCAGCGCGAATACAGGGGGGGATGGCTACACCTTC
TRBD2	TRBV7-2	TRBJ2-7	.	CASSSPGDYRSYEQYF	TGTGCCAGCAGCTCGCCTGGGGACTACCGCTCCTACGAGCAGTACTTC
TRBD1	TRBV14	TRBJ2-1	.	CASSLLWTGDEQFF	TGTGCCAGCAGCCTGCTTTGGACAGGAGATGAGCAGTTCTTC
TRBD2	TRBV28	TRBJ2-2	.	CASTLMAGVRTGELFF	TGTGCCAGCACCCTCATGGCGGGAGTACGGACCGGGGAGCTGTTTTTT
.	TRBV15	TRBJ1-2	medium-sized	CATSRPGREGYTF	TGTGCCACCAGCAGACCGGGTCGAGAAGGCTACACCTTC
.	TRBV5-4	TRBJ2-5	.	CASSSRGQETQYF	TGTGCCAGCAGCTCCCGGGGGCAAGAGACCCAGTACTTC
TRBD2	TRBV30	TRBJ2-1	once	CAWSSFKAGGPGKFF	TGTGCCTGGAGTTCATTCAAAGCGGGAGGCCCGGGAAAGTTCTTC
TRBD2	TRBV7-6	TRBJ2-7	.	CASSLGLAGTNYEQYF	TGTGCCAGCAGCTTAGGCCTAGCGGGGACCAACTACGAGCAGTACTTC
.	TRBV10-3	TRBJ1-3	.	CAISEGGPNTIYF	TGTGCCATCAGTGAAGGTGGCCCAAACACCATATATTTT
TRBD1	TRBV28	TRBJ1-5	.	CASRAGGTGVHQPQHF	TGTGCCAGCAGAGCCGGCGGGACAGGGGTACATCAGCCCCAGCATTTT
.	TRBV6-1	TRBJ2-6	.	CASSGFTGRTSGANVLTF	TGTGCCAGCAGTGGTTTCACGGGACGGACGTCTGGGGCCAACGTCCTGACTTTC
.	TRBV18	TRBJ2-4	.	CASSPLLHSTAKNIQYF	TGTGCCAGCTCACCACTATTACATTCCACAGCCAAAAACATTCAGTACTTC
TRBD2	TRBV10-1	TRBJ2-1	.	CASSEGTSGNEQFF	TGCGCCAGCAGTGAGGGGACTAGCGGCAATGAGCAGTTCTTC
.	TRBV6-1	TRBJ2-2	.	CASSEFSAGELFF	TGTGCCAGCAGTGAATTTAGCGCCGGGGAGCTGTTTTTT
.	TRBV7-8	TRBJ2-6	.	CASSFDPSGANVLTF	TGTGCCAGCAGCTTCGATCCCTCTGGGGCCAACGTCCTGACTTTC
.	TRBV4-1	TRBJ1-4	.	CASSTNDGTAYDEKLFF	TGCGCCAGCAGCACCAATGATGGGACCGCGTATGATGAAAAACTGTTTTTT
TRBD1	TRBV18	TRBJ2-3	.	CASSPGQGAMNTQYF	TGTGCCAGCTCACCGGGACAGGGGGCGATGAATACGCAGTATTTT
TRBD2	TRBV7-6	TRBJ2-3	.	CASTGGLIDTQYF	TGTGCCAGCACGGGGGGGCTTATAGATACGCAGTATTTT
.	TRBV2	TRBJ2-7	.	CASELTYEQYF	TGTGCCAGCGAGCTAACCTACGAGCAGTACTTC
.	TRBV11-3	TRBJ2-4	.	CASSLGTDTTQYF	TGTGCCAGCAGCTTAGGAACAGATACTACTCAGTACTTC
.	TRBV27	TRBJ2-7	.	CASSLGPKQYF	TGTGCCAGCAGTTTGGGACCAAAGCAGTACTTC
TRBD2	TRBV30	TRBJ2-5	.	CAWSVSGGHQETQYF	TGTGCCTGGAGTGTATCGGGAGGGCACCAAGAGACCCAGTACTTC
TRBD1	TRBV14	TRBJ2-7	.	CASSPGWGTEGYEQYF	TGTGCCAGCAGCCCGGGTTGGGGGACAGAGGGCTACGAGCAGTACTTC
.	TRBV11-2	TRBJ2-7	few	CASSLGTGSYEQYF	TGTGCCAGCAGCTTAGGTACAGGATCCTACGAGCAGTACTTC
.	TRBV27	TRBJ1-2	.	CASSLSNRISNYGYTF	TGTGCCAGCAGTTTATCGAACAGGATATCAAACTATGGCTACACCTTC
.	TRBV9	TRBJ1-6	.	CASSVGGGGGNSPLHF	TGTGCCAGCAGCGTAGGAGGAGGGGGTGGGAATTCACCCCTCCACTTT
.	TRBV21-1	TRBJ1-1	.	CASRQGAQSYTEAFF	TGTGCCTCTCGACAGGGGGCTCAGAGCTACACTGAAGCTTTCTTT
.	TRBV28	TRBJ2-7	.	CAQRTGTKTYEQYF	TGTGCCCAGAGGACAGGGACTAAAACTTACGAGCAGTACTTC
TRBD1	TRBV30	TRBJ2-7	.	CAWSGGQGLYEQYF	TGTGCCTGGAGTGGGGGACAGGGTTTGTACGAGCAGTACTTC
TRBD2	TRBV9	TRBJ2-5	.	CASSSPTSGTWGRETQYF	TGTGCCAGCAGTAGCCCGACTAGCGGGACTTGGGGGCGAGAGACCCAGTACTTC
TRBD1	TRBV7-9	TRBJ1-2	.	CASSSPGQGYYGYTF	TGTGCCAGCAGCTCCCCAGGACAGGGGTACTATGGCTACACCTTC
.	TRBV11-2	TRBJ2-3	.	CASSSQLSTDTQYF	TGTGCCAGCAGCTCCCAACTCAGCACAGATACGCAGTATTTT
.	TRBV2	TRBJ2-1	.	CASSKAGTPGGEQFF	TGTGCCAGCAGTAAGGCCGGGACCCCTGGGGGGGAGCAGTTCTTC
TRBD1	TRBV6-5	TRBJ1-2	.	CASRHQTGGDYGYTF	TGTGCCAGCAGACACCAGACAGGGGGTGACTATGGCTACACCTTC
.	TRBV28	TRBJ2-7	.	CASSPGHKTYEQYF	TGTGCCAGCAGTCCGGGACATAAAACCTACGAGCAGTACTTC
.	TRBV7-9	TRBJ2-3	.	CASSIPGGSTDTQYF	TGTGCCAGCAGCATCCCAGGAGGGAGCACAGATACGCAGTATTTT
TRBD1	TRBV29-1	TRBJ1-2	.	CSTRQGGSDGYTF	TGCAGCACCCGACAGGGGGGTTCGGATGGCTACACCTTC
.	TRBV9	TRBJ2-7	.	CASSVERSPPYEQYF	TGTGCCAGCAGCGTAGAGAGGTCCCCCCCCTACGAGCAGTACTTC
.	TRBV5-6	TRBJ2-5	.	CASSTSGVQETQYF	TGTGCCAGCAGCACCTCAGGGGTCCAAGAGACCCAGTACTTC
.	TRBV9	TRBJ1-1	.	CASSVGGPDPEAFF	TGTGCCAGCAGCGTAGGAGGCCCCGACCCTGAAGCTTTCTTT
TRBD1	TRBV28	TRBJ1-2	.	CASSSTGGNYGYTF	TGTGCCAGCAGTTCGACAGGGGGCAACTATGGCTACACCTTC
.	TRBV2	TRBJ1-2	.	CASSELRSGGYTF	TGTGCCAGCAGTGAACTTCGGTCGGGAGGCTACACCTTC
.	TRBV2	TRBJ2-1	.	CATPRLESSYNEQFF	TGTGCCACCCCCCGGTTAGAGTCCTCCTACAATGAGCAGTTCTTC
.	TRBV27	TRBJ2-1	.	CASRRQEAYNEQFF	TGTGCCAGCAGAAGACAGGAAGCCTACAATGAGCAGTTCTTC
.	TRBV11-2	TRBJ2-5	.	CASSLFSANLETQYF	TGTGCCAGCAGCTTATTCTCTGCGAACCTGGAGACCCAGTACTTC
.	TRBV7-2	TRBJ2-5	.	CASSLEVRKETQYF	TGTGCCAGCAGCTTAGAGGTCAGGAAGGAGACCCAGTACTTC
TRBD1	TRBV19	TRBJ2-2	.	CASRRTGQGFTGELFF	TGTGCCAGTAGGCGGACGGGACAGGGGTTCACCGGGGAGCTGTTTTTT
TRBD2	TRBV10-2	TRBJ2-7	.	CASSGTSGLSYEQYF	TGCGCCAGTTCCGGGACTAGCGGGCTTTCCTACGAGCAGTACTTC